These T cell receptor beta chains were read from a single sample in a study of blood T cell repertoires in COVID-19. Measured with immunoSEQ multiplex PCR; TCRdb has only the in-frame clones, and not every one. This sample has about 95,000 clones, with more than 80% found just once. Sequenced: peripheral blood. The receptor source for this set is an elderly man with COVID-19, enrolled during active disease. Each CDR3 is given with its conserved first and last residue. The order of the fields is J gene, clone size, CDR3 length, D gene, V gene, CDR3 DNA, CDR3 protein. D genes are given only for firm matches. Not every row has a clone size; where given, it reads once, few, many or a size class.

J gene: TRBJ2-5
clone size: .
CDR3 length: 14
D gene: .
V gene: TRBV9
CDR3 DNA: TGTGCCAGCAGCGTAGGTAGCGACCAAGAGACCCAGTACTTC
CDR3 protein: CASSVGSDQETQYF

J gene: TRBJ1-4
clone size: .
CDR3 length: 15
D gene: .
V gene: TRBV19
CDR3 DNA: TGTGCCAGTAGACAGCAGGGGTCCAGGGGTGAAAAACTGTTTTTT
CDR3 protein: CASRQQGSRGEKLFF

J gene: TRBJ2-2
clone size: few
CDR3 length: 13
D gene: TRBD2
V gene: TRBV30
CDR3 DNA: TGTGCCTGGAGAAGCGGACTAGGCAGGGAGCTGTTTTTT
CDR3 protein: CAWRSGLGRELFF

J gene: TRBJ2-1
clone size: .
CDR3 length: 13
D gene: TRBD2
V gene: TRBV30
CDR3 DNA: TGTGCCTGGTGCCTAGCGGGAATCGATGAGCAGTTCTTC
CDR3 protein: CAWCLAGIDEQFF

J gene: TRBJ1-1
clone size: .
CDR3 length: 17
D gene: .
V gene: TRBV27
CDR3 DNA: TGTGCCAGCAGTCCAGTTGGGGGGGGCTATTTGAACACTGAAGCTTTCTTT
CDR3 protein: CASSPVGGGYLNTEAFF

J gene: TRBJ1-2
clone size: .
CDR3 length: 11
D gene: .
V gene: TRBV29-1
CDR3 DNA: TGCAGTACTACTTGGAACTATGGCTACACCTTC
CDR3 protein: CSTTWNYGYTF

J gene: TRBJ2-7
clone size: .
CDR3 length: 14
D gene: .
V gene: TRBV21-1
CDR3 DNA: TGCATAGTGGGGACTAGCGGGAGCGCCTACGAGCAGTACTTC
CDR3 protein: CIVGTSGSAYEQYF

J gene: TRBJ2-3
clone size: .
CDR3 length: 17
D gene: TRBD2
V gene: TRBV5-1
CDR3 DNA: TGCGCCAGCAGAAGGACACTAGCGGGAGGGAGCACAGATACGCAGTATTTT
CDR3 protein: CASRRTLAGGSTDTQYF

J gene: TRBJ1-2
clone size: .
CDR3 length: 16
D gene: TRBD1
V gene: TRBV28
CDR3 DNA: TGTGCCAGCAGTCGGACAGGGACCCCCCTCGGCTATGGCTACACCTTC
CDR3 protein: CASSRTGTPLGYGYTF

J gene: TRBJ1-4
clone size: .
CDR3 length: 16
D gene: TRBD1
V gene: TRBV11-2
CDR3 DNA: TGTGCCAGCAGCCCGAGCGGACAGGGTCCTAATGAAAAACTGTTTTTT
CDR3 protein: CASSPSGQGPNEKLFF

J gene: TRBJ2-7
clone size: .
CDR3 length: 13
D gene: TRBD1
V gene: TRBV6-5
CDR3 DNA: TGTGCCAGCAGCCAGACAGGGCCTTACGAGCAGTACTTC
CDR3 protein: CASSQTGPYEQYF

J gene: TRBJ2-1
clone size: .
CDR3 length: 15
D gene: .
V gene: TRBV19
CDR3 DNA: TGTGCCAGTAGTACAGACACTTTCTCCTACAATGAGCAGTTCTTC
CDR3 protein: CASSTDTFSYNEQFF

J gene: TRBJ2-1
clone size: once
CDR3 length: 15
D gene: TRBD1
V gene: TRBV7-2
CDR3 DNA: TGTGCCAGCAGAGCAGGGGGCATCTCCTACAATGAGCAGTTCTTC
CDR3 protein: CASRAGGISYNEQFF

J gene: TRBJ2-6
clone size: .
CDR3 length: 16
D gene: .
V gene: TRBV9
CDR3 DNA: TGTGCCAGCAGCGAGCCACGAGCCTCTGGGGCCAACGTCCTGACTTTC
CDR3 protein: CASSEPRASGANVLTF

J gene: TRBJ1-6
clone size: once
CDR3 length: 17
D gene: .
V gene: TRBV5-8
CDR3 DNA: TGTGCCAGCAGCTTGGTTTTTGGTAGCTCCTATAATTCACCCCTCCACTTT
CDR3 protein: CASSLVFGSSYNSPLHF

J gene: TRBJ2-7
clone size: .
CDR3 length: 15
D gene: TRBD2
V gene: TRBV10-3
CDR3 DNA: TGTGCCATCAGTGAGTCGGAACTAGCGGGCTACGAGCAGTACTTC
CDR3 protein: CAISESELAGYEQYF

J gene: TRBJ1-1
clone size: .
CDR3 length: 15
D gene: .
V gene: TRBV7-2
CDR3 DNA: TGTGCCAGCAGCTTAGCGTTAGGGGCAGGTACTGAAGCTTTCTTT
CDR3 protein: CASSLALGAGTEAFF

J gene: TRBJ2-7
clone size: few
CDR3 length: 16
D gene: TRBD1
V gene: TRBV10-1
CDR3 DNA: TGCGCCAGCAGTGAGTCGAGGACAGGGGGGACCTACGAGCAGTACTTC
CDR3 protein: CASSESRTGGTYEQYF

J gene: TRBJ1-1
clone size: .
CDR3 length: 11
D gene: .
V gene: TRBV5-4
CDR3 DNA: TGTGCCAGCAGCTCGGACACTGAAGCTTTCTTT
CDR3 protein: CASSSDTEAFF

J gene: TRBJ2-7
clone size: .
CDR3 length: 13
D gene: .
V gene: TRBV29-1
CDR3 DNA: TGCAGCGTTACCCCGTCCCAGAGCGGCGAGCAGTACTTC
CDR3 protein: CSVTPSQSGEQYF

J gene: TRBJ1-1
clone size: .
CDR3 length: 15
D gene: .
V gene: TRBV5-6
CDR3 DNA: TGTGCCAGCAGCCGATACACAGGGATGAGCACTGAAGCTTTCTTT
CDR3 protein: CASSRYTGMSTEAFF

J gene: TRBJ1-2
clone size: .
CDR3 length: 14
D gene: TRBD1
V gene: TRBV24-1
CDR3 DNA: TGTGCCACCAGTGAGGTAGACAGGGGTAGCGGCTACACCTTC
CDR3 protein: CATSEVDRGSGYTF

J gene: TRBJ1-3
clone size: .
CDR3 length: 15
D gene: TRBD1
V gene: TRBV11-2
CDR3 DNA: TGTGCCAGCAGCTTAGGACAGGGCTCTGGAAACACCATATATTTT
CDR3 protein: CASSLGQGSGNTIYF

J gene: TRBJ1-6
clone size: few
CDR3 length: 14
D gene: .
V gene: TRBV13
CDR3 DNA: TGTGCCAGCAGCTTTAGGCCCTGGAGGTCACCCCTCCACTTT
CDR3 protein: CASSFRPWRSPLHF

J gene: TRBJ2-5
clone size: .
CDR3 length: 15
D gene: TRBD2
V gene: TRBV28
CDR3 DNA: TGTGCCAGCAGTTTATCCGCTAGCGGCCAAGAGACCCAGTACTTC
CDR3 protein: CASSLSASGQETQYF

J gene: TRBJ1-4
clone size: .
CDR3 length: 16
D gene: TRBD1
V gene: TRBV4-3
CDR3 DNA: TGCGCCAGCAGCAGCGGACAGGGGGCGGGGGGGGAAAAACTGTTTTTT
CDR3 protein: CASSSGQGAGGEKLFF

J gene: TRBJ2-3
clone size: few
CDR3 length: 14
D gene: TRBD2
V gene: TRBV7-3
CDR3 DNA: TGTGCCAGCAGCTCGGGACTAGCCGCAGATACGCAGTATTTT
CDR3 protein: CASSSGLAADTQYF

J gene: TRBJ1-3
clone size: .
CDR3 length: 16
D gene: TRBD1
V gene: TRBV4-2
CDR3 DNA: TGTGCCAGCAGCCAGAATCAGGGGGCGCTTGGAAACACCATATATTTT
CDR3 protein: CASSQNQGALGNTIYF

J gene: TRBJ2-6
clone size: .
CDR3 length: 18
D gene: TRBD1
V gene: TRBV7-3
CDR3 DNA: TGTGCCAGCAGCCCGGGACAGGACTACTACTCTGGGGCCAACGTCCTGACTTTC
CDR3 protein: CASSPGQDYYSGANVLTF

J gene: TRBJ2-7
clone size: .
CDR3 length: 12
D gene: TRBD1
V gene: TRBV28
CDR3 DNA: TGTGCCAGCGGGACAGGGATCCACGAGCAGTACTTC
CDR3 protein: CASGTGIHEQYF

J gene: TRBJ2-3
clone size: .
CDR3 length: 15
D gene: .
V gene: TRBV3-1/TRBV3-2
CDR3 DNA: TGTGCCAGCAGCCCCGAGGTTACGAGAGGAGATACGCAGTATTTT
CDR3 protein: CASSPEVTRGDTQYF

J gene: TRBJ1-2
clone size: .
CDR3 length: 19
D gene: .
V gene: TRBV11-2
CDR3 DNA: TGTGCCAGCAGCCACTCGGGGGAGCGGAGGATAATAGCTAACTATGGCTACACCTTC
CDR3 protein: CASSHSGERRIIANYGYTF

J gene: TRBJ2-2
clone size: .
CDR3 length: 15
D gene: TRBD1
V gene: TRBV3-1/TRBV3-2
CDR3 DNA: TGTGCCAGCAGCCCGTCGACAGGGAAAACCGGGGAGCTGTTTTTT
CDR3 protein: CASSPSTGKTGELFF

J gene: TRBJ2-7
clone size: .
CDR3 length: 17
D gene: .
V gene: TRBV2
CDR3 DNA: TGTGCCAGCAGTGAGGGGACTGGACGGGTTTACTCCTACGAGCAGTACTTC
CDR3 protein: CASSEGTGRVYSYEQYF

J gene: TRBJ2-2
clone size: .
CDR3 length: 18
D gene: .
V gene: TRBV7-3
CDR3 DNA: TGTGCCAGCAGCTTATCTAGCTCGGCTCAACTGAGGACCGGGGAGCTGTTTTTT
CDR3 protein: CASSLSSSAQLRTGELFF

J gene: TRBJ1-5
clone size: .
CDR3 length: 15
D gene: TRBD1
V gene: TRBV10-3
CDR3 DNA: TGTGCCATCAGTGCGGGACAGGGGCCCCCCCAGCCCCAGCATTTT
CDR3 protein: CAISAGQGPPQPQHF

J gene: TRBJ2-5
clone size: .
CDR3 length: 13
D gene: TRBD1
V gene: TRBV2
CDR3 DNA: TGTGCCAGCGCGAGACAGGGGGCGGAGACCCAGTACTTC
CDR3 protein: CASARQGAETQYF

J gene: TRBJ2-7
clone size: .
CDR3 length: 15
D gene: .
V gene: TRBV5-5
CDR3 DNA: TGTGCCAGCAGCTTGATCGGCGGCAACTCCTACGAGCAGTACTTC
CDR3 protein: CASSLIGGNSYEQYF

J gene: TRBJ1-6
clone size: once
CDR3 length: 15
D gene: .
V gene: TRBV7-9
CDR3 DNA: TGTGCCAGCAGCTTAGACATTCCTAGGTATTCACCCCTCCACTTT
CDR3 protein: CASSLDIPRYSPLHF

J gene: TRBJ2-1
clone size: .
CDR3 length: 13
D gene: TRBD1
V gene: TRBV12-3/TRBV12-4
CDR3 DNA: TGTGCCAGCAGTTTAGGCTGGGACAGGGACCCGTTCTTC
CDR3 protein: CASSLGWDRDPFF